This is a list of T cell receptor beta chains from one sample in a study of cytomegalovirus exposure and HLA in healthy donors. The protocol was immunoSEQ multiplex PCR, while the TCRdb copy is restricted to in-frame clones and leaves out a portion. The table shows around 260,000 clones, with about nine tenths occurring only once. The specimen sequenced was PBMCs. These receptors were obtained from a woman in her thirties in good health and CMV-seronegative. The CDR3 runs from the conserved cysteine through the conserved F or W. D genes are given only for firm matches. Clone size is not always given. Where it is, it says once, few, many or a class for expanded clones.

V	J	D	size	DNA	CDR3
TRBV18	TRBJ2-7	TRBD1	NA	TGTGCCAGCTCACCGGACCGACAGGGAATGCGCGAGCAGTACTTC	CASSPDRQGMREQYF
TRBV2	TRBJ2-3	NA	NA	TGTGCCGGTCGCGCTAGCGGCACAGATACGCAGTATTTT	CAGRASGTDTQYF
TRBV7-2	TRBJ1-3	NA	NA	TGTGCCAGCAGCCTCTCGGGGGGGGTGGGAAACACCATATATTTT	CASSLSGGVGNTIYF
TRBV7-2	TRBJ2-7	NA	NA	TGTGCCAGCAGCTTAGCAGCGAAGGTCTCCTACGAGCAGTACTTC	CASSLAAKVSYEQYF
TRBV29-1	TRBJ2-7	TRBD1	once	TGCAGCGTTGGCGGACAGGTTAGGCACGAGCAGTACTTC	CSVGGQVRHEQYF
TRBV9	TRBJ2-3	NA	NA	TGTGCCAGCAGCGCCGCGGACCTATCTCATACGCAGTATTTT	CASSAADLSHTQYF
TRBV27	TRBJ2-5	NA	NA	TGTGCCAGCAGCCCGGGGAAGGGGTTGGGTGGTATCCAGTACTTC	CASSPGKGLGGIQYF
TRBV27	TRBJ2-1	TRBD2	NA	TGTGCCAGCAGTTTATCGAGCGGGAGGGGCTACAATGAGCAGTTCTTC	CASSLSSGRGYNEQFF
TRBV18	TRBJ2-1	NA	NA	TGTGCCAGCTCACATAGGGGCAGCCCATACAATGAGCAGTTCTTC	CASSHRGSPYNEQFF
TRBV27	TRBJ2-5	NA	NA	TGTGCCAGCAGTGGGAACAGGGAGGAGACCCAGTACTTC	CASSGNREETQYF
TRBV29-1	TRBJ2-1	NA	NA	TGCAGCGTACCCGAACGAGGGGGTCAGTTCTTC	CSVPERGGQFF
TRBV18	TRBJ2-5	NA	NA	TGTGCCAGCTCACCATACGTGGTGGAGACCCAGTACTTC	CASSPYVVETQYF
TRBV7-3	TRBJ2-7	NA	NA	TGTGCCAGCCTGGGTATTAGGGTTAACCCCTACGAGCAGTACTTC	CASLGIRVNPYEQYF
TRBV6-6	TRBJ2-3	NA	NA	TGTGCCAGCAGCCCGACCCGAGGCACAGATACGCAGTATTTT	CASSPTRGTDTQYF
TRBV9	TRBJ1-2	TRBD1	NA	TGTGCCAGCAGCGTCGGGACAGGGGCGGTCTATGGCTACACCTTC	CASSVGTGAVYGYTF
TRBV13	TRBJ1-2	NA	NA	TGTGCCAGCCGGGCTTGGGGCCTCTTAGGCTACACCTTC	CASRAWGLLGYTF
TRBV30	TRBJ2-7	NA	NA	TGTGCCTGGATGTCAGGAACCTACGAGCAGTACTTC	CAWMSGTYEQYF
TRBV7-3	TRBJ1-1	TRBD1	NA	TGTGCCAGCAGCATCGGGACAGGGAACACTGAAGCTTTCTTT	CASSIGTGNTEAFF
TRBV4-1	TRBJ2-7	TRBD2	NA	TGCGCCAGCAGCCAAATGACTAGCGGGAAACTCTACGAGCAGTACTTC	CASSQMTSGKLYEQYF
TRBV28	TRBJ2-2	NA	NA	TGTGCCAGCAGCCCTATTGGGACAAACACCGGGGAGCTGTTTTTT	CASSPIGTNTGELFF
TRBV6-5	TRBJ2-5	TRBD2	once	TGTGCCAGCAGTTACTCAACATCCGGGACTAGAGAGACCCAGTACTTC	CASSYSTSGTRETQYF
TRBV11-2	TRBJ2-3	TRBD2	NA	TGTGCCAGCAGCACCTTAGCGGGACGCACAGATACGCAGTATTTT	CASSTLAGRTDTQYF
TRBV9	TRBJ2-1	NA	NA	TGTGCCAGCAGCGTAGTCCCCAGCGGGGAGCAGTTCTTC	CASSVVPSGEQFF
TRBV27	TRBJ2-6	NA	NA	TGTGCCAGCAAACAGACTTACTCTGGGGCCAACGTCCTGACTTTC	CASKQTYSGANVLTF
TRBV5-6	TRBJ2-4	NA	NA	TGTGCCAGCAGCTTGGATTCCTTAGCCAAAAACATTCAGTACTTC	CASSLDSLAKNIQYF
TRBV6-6	TRBJ1-5	TRBD1	NA	TGTGCCAGCAGTAGGGACAGTGCGGGGCCCCAGCATTTT	CASSRDSAGPQHF
TRBV2	TRBJ2-1	NA	NA	TGTGCCAGCAGAAGAAGACCAACTAGCAGTGAGCAGTTCTTC	CASRRRPTSSEQFF
TRBV30	TRBJ2-7	TRBD2	NA	TGTGCCTGGAGTGGCTCGCGGGGGGGAGGTGACGAGCAGTACTTC	CAWSGSRGGGDEQYF
TRBV10-2	TRBJ2-5	TRBD2	NA	TGCGCCAGCAGTGAGTCAGGACTAGCGGCTCAAGAGACCCAGTACTTC	CASSESGLAAQETQYF
TRBV5-1	TRBJ1-4	NA	NA	TGCGCCAGCAGCTTGGAAGGGGGTGAGGAAAAACTGTTTTTT	CASSLEGGEEKLFF
TRBV25-1	TRBJ1-5	NA	NA	TGTGCCAGCAGTGAATGGGGGAATCAGCCCCAGCATTTT	CASSEWGNQPQHF
TRBV4-3	TRBJ2-1	NA	NA	TGCGCCAGCAGCCAAGACAGGGGACCTTACAATGAGCAGTTCTTC	CASSQDRGPYNEQFF
TRBV5-4	TRBJ2-1	NA	NA	TGTGCCAGCAGCTCGGGACGCACTCTAAACAATGAGCAGTTCTTC	CASSSGRTLNNEQFF
TRBV7-2	TRBJ2-3	TRBD1	NA	TGTGCCAGCAACCCTGGGGGGACAGGCCTGCCGGATACGCAGTATTTT	CASNPGGTGLPDTQYF
TRBV19	TRBJ2-5	NA	NA	TGTGCCAGTAGTATTTTCGGCAGACAAGAGACCCAGTACTTC	CASSIFGRQETQYF
TRBV5-8	TRBJ2-1	TRBD1	few	TGTGCCAGCAGCCGACAGGGTGGCCATGAGCAGTTCTTC	CASSRQGGHEQFF
TRBV11-2	TRBJ1-2	NA	NA	TGTGCCAGCAGCTTACTGGACAACCCCTATGGCTACACCTTC	CASSLLDNPYGYTF
TRBV5-1	TRBJ2-7	NA	few	TGCGCCAGCAGCTTGGACAGCCCCGAGCAGTACTTC	CASSLDSPEQYF
TRBV28	TRBJ1-5	NA	NA	TGTGCCAGCTTAACAGCCAGCAATCAGCCCCAGCATTTT	CASLTASNQPQHF
TRBV7-9	TRBJ1-2	NA	NA	TGTGCCAGCAGGGCAGCCTCTAACTATGGCTACACCTTC	CASRAASNYGYTF
TRBV6-1	TRBJ2-5	NA	NA	TGTGCCAGCAGTTCCAAGCATGGACAAGAGACCCAGTACTTC	CASSSKHGQETQYF
TRBV6-1	TRBJ2-6	NA	NA	TGTGCCAGCAGTGAAGAAGGGGCTGGGGCCAACGTCCTGACTTTC	CASSEEGAGANVLTF
TRBV18	TRBJ1-2	TRBD1	NA	TGTGCCAGCTCGCCCCAGGGGGCGCAAGGCTACACCTTC	CASSPQGAQGYTF
TRBV9	TRBJ2-2	NA	NA	TGTGCCAGCAGCAACCCCGGGGAGCTGTTTTTT	CASSNPGELFF
TRBV10-3	TRBJ1-2	NA	NA	TGTGCCATCAGTGAGGTGGCGCGAAACTACACCTTC	CAISEVARNYTF
TRBV2	TRBJ2-7	NA	NA	TGTGCCAGCAGACCACCTATGGGGACATCGTACGAGCAGTACTTC	CASRPPMGTSYEQYF
TRBV9	TRBJ2-5	NA	NA	TGTGCCAGCAGCGTTGGCCCTCTTACCAACCTAGAGACCCAGTACTTC	CASSVGPLTNLETQYF
TRBV19	TRBJ2-1	NA	NA	TGTGCCAGTAGTACAGGGGGGTATGAGCAGTTCTTC	CASSTGGYEQFF
TRBV18	TRBJ1-5	TRBD1	NA	TGTGCCAGCTCATCGGGACAGGGGATGTACCAGCCCCAGCATTTT	CASSSGQGMYQPQHF
TRBV14	TRBJ2-7	NA	NA	TGTGCCAGCAGCCAAGGTGCCTACGAGCAGTACTTC	CASSQGAYEQYF
TRBV2	TRBJ2-3	TRBD1	NA	TGTGCCAGCAGTTTAGACAGGGGGAGCACAGATACGCAGTATTTT	CASSLDRGSTDTQYF
TRBV7-6	TRBJ1-1	NA	NA	TGTGCCAGCAGCTTCGGGGAGGGCAACACTGAAGCTTTCTTT	CASSFGEGNTEAFF
TRBV6-5	TRBJ1-2	TRBD1	NA	TGTGCCAGCAGTTACCCCCAGGACAGGGACTATGGCTACACCTTC	CASSYPQDRDYGYTF
TRBV7-9	TRBJ1-4	NA	NA	TGTGCCAGCAGCTTTTCCGGAAGTAACGAAAAACTGTTTTTT	CASSFSGSNEKLFF
TRBV28	TRBJ2-7	TRBD1	NA	TGTGCCAGCCTTCCGTGGGGGACAGGGGGCAAATACGAGCAGTACTTC	CASLPWGTGGKYEQYF